The next 6 T cell receptor beta chains were all read from a single sample in a study of T cells in Graves' hyperthyroidism and ophthalmopathy. Researchers amplified the TCR beta CDR3 regions from RNA transcripts. A first-round RT-PCR of the TCR CDR3 used the HTBI primer set. TCRdb re-derived calls from the multiplex PCR reads in MiXCR, one entry per CDR3 protein. The data hold hundreds of thousands of distinct CDR3 sequences, with over 40% observed a single time. Sequencing was done on a sample of peripheral blood or thyroid tissue (not recorded which). The receptors come from an adult man with Graves' disease, either hyperthyroidism or ophthalmopathy (not recorded which).

The chain couples TRBV24-1 to TRBJ1-1, with D perhaps matching TRBD1 (5 bases). The V and J ends lost 5 bases and 5 bases respectively, with 14 bases between them. Per the germline V gene, CDR1 is KGHDR and CDR2 is SFDVKD. The length of the CDR3 is 14 residues. This CDR3 reads CATSGDRLKTEAFF. CDR3 sequence (DNA): TGTGCCACCAGTGGTGACAGACTAAAGACTGAAGCTTTCTTT.

The J gene is TRBJ2-5, the V gene TRBV10-3; D might be TRBD2 (5 bases). The V gene's germline CDR1 is ENHRY and CDR2 SYGVKD. The CDR3 covers 16 residues. V lost 0 bases, J lost 2 bases, and 13 bases lay in between. In DNA, the CDR3 is TGTGCCATCAGTGAGTCGGTGGGAGCAATACAAGAGACCCAGTACTTC. Its translation is CAISESVGAIQETQYF.

The chain recombines TRBV7-9 with TRBJ2-2, with D possibly matching TRBD2 (6 bases). The CDR3 runs to 16 residues. CDR1 is SEHNR and CDR2 is FQNEAQ in the germline V gene (reference sequence). With 5 bases removed from V and 1 base from J, the gap between germline ends came to 14 bases. CDR3 protein: CASSPSGTGNTGELFF. CDR3 bases: TGTGCCAGCAGCCCTTCCGGGACTGGGAACACCGGGGAGCTGTTTTTT.

This clonotype was counted many times. The chain recombines TRBV7-2 with TRBJ1-4; weak D call: TRBD1 (6 bases). Trimming removed 6 bases from V and 8 bases from J, with 19 bases in between. This CDR3 comprises 15 residues. Looked up from germline, CDR1 is SGHTA and CDR2 is FQGNSA. The DNA for the CDR3 is TGTGCCAGCAGTGAGGGCGGGGGCTTTGGCGAAAAACTGTTTTTT. This sequence encodes CASSEGGGFGEKLFF.

The rearrangement uses TRBV10-3 and TRBJ2-7; tentative D call: TRBD2 (6 bases). Germline V CDR1 and CDR2: ENHRY, SYGVKD. The CDR3 consists of 14 residues. V was pared by 3 bases and J by 9 bases, with 18 bases between. CDR3 in DNA: TGTGCCATCAGTGACCCCGGGGGACTCCTCGGGCAGTACTTC. Protein product: CAISDPGGLLGQYF.

The table lists this clonotype with a count of one. The rearrangement joins TRBV2 to TRBJ1-6, with 8 positions matching TRBD1. The CDR3 contains 13 residues. V was pared by 7 bases and J by 8 bases, with 4 bases of the junction left unmatched. CDR1 SNHLY and CDR2 FYNNEI come from the germline V gene. CDR3 DNA sequence: TGTGCCAGCAATCAGGGGGCCTATTCACCCCTCCACTTT. Translated: CASNQGAYSPLHF.